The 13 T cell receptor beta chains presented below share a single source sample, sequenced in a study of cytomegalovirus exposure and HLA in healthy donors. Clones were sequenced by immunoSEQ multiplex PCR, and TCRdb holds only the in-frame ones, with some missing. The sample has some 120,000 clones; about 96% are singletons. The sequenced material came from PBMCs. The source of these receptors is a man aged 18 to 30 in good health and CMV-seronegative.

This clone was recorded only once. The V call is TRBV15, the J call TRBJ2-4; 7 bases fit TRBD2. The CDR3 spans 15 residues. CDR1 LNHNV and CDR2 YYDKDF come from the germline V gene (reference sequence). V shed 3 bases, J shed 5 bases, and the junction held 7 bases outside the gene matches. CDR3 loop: CATSSGGLGENIQYF. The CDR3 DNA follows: TGTGCCACCAGCAGTGGTGGACTAGGGGAAAACATTCAGTACTTC.

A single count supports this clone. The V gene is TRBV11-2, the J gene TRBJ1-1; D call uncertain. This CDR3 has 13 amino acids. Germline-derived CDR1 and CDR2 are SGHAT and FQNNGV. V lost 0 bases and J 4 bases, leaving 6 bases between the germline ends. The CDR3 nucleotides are TGTGCCAGCAGCTTAGAGGGGAGCACTGAAGCTTTCTTT. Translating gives CASSLEGSTEAFF.

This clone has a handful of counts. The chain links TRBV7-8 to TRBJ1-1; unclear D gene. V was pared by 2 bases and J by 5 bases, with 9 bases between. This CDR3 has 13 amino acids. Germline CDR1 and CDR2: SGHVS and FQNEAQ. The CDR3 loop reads CASSLTLRTEAFF. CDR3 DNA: TGTGCCAGCAGCTTAACTTTACGGACTGAAGCTTTCTTT. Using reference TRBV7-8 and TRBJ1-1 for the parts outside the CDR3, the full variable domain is GAGVSQSPRYKVAKRGQDVALRCDPISGHVSLFWYQQALGQGPEFLTYFQNEAQLDKSGLPSDRFFAERPEGSVSTLKIQRTQQEDSAVYLCASSLTLRTEAFFGQGTRLTVV.

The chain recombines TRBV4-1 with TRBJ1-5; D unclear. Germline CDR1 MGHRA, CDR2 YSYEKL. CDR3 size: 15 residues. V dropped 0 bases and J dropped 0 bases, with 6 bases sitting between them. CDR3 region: CASSQDAYSNQPQHF. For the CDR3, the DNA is TGCGCCAGCAGCCAAGATGCGTATAGCAATCAGCCCCAGCATTTT.

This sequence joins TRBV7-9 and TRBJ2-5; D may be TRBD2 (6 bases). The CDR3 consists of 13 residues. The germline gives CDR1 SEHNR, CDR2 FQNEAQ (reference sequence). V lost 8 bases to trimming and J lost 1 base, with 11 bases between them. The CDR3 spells CASSLGGQETQYF. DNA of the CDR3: TGTGCCAGCTCCCTGGGGGGCCAAGAGACCCAGTACTTC.

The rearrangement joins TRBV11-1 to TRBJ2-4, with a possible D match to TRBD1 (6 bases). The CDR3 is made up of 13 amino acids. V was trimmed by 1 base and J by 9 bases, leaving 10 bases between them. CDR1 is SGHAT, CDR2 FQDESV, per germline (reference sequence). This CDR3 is CASSLGADSIQYF. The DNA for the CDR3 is TGTGCCAGCAGCTTAGGAGCGGACAGCATTCAGTACTTC.

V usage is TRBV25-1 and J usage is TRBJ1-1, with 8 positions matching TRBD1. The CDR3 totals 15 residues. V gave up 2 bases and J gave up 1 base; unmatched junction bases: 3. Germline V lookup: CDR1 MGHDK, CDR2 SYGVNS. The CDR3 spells CASSEPGTGNTEAFF. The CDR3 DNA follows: TGTGCCAGCAGTGAACCCGGGACAGGGAACACTGAAGCTTTCTTT. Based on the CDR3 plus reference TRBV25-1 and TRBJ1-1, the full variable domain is EADIYQTPRYLVIGTGKKITLECSQTMGHDKMYWYQQDPGMELHLIHYSYGVNSTEKGDLSSESTVSRIRTEHFPLTLESARPSHTSQYLCASSEPGTGNTEAFFGQGTRLTVV.

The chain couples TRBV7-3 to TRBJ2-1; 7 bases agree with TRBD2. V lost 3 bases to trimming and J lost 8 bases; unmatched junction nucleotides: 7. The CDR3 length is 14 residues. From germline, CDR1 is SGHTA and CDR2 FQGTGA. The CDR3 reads CASSFAGAGDEQFF. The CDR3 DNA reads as TGTGCCAGCAGCTTTGCGGGAGCGGGCGATGAGCAGTTCTTC. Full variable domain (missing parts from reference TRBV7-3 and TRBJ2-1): GAGVSQTPSNKVTEKGKYVELRCDPISGHTALYWYRQSLGQGPEFLIYFQGTGAADDSGLPNDRFFAVRPEGSVSTLKIQRTERGDSAVYLCASSFAGAGDEQFFGPGTRLTVL.

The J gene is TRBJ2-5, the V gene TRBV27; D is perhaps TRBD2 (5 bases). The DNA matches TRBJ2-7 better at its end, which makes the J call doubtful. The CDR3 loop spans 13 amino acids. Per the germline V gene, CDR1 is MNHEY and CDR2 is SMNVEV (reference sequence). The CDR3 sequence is CASTDGRTYEQYF. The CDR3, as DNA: TGTGCCAGCACAGACGGACGGACTTACGAGCAGTACTTC.

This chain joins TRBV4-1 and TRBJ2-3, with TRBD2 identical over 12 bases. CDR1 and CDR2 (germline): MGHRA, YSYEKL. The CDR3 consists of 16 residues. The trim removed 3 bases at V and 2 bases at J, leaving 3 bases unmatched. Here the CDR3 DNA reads TGCGCCAGCAGCCAGGGACTAGCGGGCGTCACAGATACGCAGTATTTT. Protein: CASSQGLAGVTDTQYF.

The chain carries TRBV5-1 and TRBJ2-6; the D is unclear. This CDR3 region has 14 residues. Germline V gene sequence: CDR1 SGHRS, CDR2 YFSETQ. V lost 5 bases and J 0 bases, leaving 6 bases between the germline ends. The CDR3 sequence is CASRSGSGANVLTF. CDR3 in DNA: TGCGCCAGCAGGTCGGGCTCTGGGGCCAACGTCCTGACTTTC.

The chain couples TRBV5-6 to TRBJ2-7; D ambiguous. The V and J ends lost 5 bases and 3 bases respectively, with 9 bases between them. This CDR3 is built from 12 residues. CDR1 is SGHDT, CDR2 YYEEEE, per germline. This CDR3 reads CASSSGSYEQYF. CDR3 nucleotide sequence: TGTGCCAGCAGTTCTGGTAGCTACGAGCAGTACTTC.

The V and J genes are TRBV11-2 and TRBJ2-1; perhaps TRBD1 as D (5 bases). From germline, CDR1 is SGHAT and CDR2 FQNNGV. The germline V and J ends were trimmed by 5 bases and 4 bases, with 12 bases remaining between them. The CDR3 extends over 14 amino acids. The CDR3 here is CASSLAKGYNEQFF. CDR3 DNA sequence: TGTGCCAGCAGCCTCGCTAAGGGGTACAATGAGCAGTTCTTC.